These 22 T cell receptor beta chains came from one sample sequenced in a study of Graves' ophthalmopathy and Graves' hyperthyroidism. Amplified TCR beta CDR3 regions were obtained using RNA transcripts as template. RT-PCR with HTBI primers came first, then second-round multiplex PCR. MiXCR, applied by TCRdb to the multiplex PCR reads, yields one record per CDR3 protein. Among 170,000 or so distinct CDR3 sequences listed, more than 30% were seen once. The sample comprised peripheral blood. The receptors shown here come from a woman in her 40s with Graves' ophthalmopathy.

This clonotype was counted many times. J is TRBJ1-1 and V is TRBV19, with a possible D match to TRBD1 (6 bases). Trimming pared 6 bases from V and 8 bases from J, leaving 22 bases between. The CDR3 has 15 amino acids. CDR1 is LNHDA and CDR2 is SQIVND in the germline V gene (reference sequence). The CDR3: CASSLGGHRRGEAFF. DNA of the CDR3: TGTGCCAGTAGCCTGGGGGGACACCGGCGGGGGGAAGCTTTCTTT.

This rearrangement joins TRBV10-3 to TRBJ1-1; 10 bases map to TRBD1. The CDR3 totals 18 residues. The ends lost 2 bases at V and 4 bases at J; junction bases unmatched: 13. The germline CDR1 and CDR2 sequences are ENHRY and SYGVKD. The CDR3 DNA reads TGTGCCATCAGTGAGCCAGAACCGGGACAGGGGTTGGGCACTGAAGCTTTCTTT. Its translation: CAISEPEPGQGLGTEAFF.

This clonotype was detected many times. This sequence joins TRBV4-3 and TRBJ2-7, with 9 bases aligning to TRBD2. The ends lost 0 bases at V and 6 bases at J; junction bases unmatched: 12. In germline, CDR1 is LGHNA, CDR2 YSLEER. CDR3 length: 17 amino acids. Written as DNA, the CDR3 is TGCGCCAGCAGCCAAGATCTGATGAGGGGAGCGGGGGGCGAGCAGTACTTC. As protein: CASSQDLMRGAGGEQYF.

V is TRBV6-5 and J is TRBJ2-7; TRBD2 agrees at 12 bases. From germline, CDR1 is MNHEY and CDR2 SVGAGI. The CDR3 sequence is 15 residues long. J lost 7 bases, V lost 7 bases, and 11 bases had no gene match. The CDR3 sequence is CASNSPSGRAGEQYF. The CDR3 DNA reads TGTGCCAGCAATTCTCCTAGCGGGAGGGCCGGAGAGCAGTACTTC.

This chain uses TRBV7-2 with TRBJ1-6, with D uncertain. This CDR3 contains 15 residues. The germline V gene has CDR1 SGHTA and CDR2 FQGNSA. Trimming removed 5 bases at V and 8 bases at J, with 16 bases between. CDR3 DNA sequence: TGTGCCAGCAGCCTTATCACGCTAGGAGATTCACCCCTCCACTTT. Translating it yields CASSLITLGDSPLHF.

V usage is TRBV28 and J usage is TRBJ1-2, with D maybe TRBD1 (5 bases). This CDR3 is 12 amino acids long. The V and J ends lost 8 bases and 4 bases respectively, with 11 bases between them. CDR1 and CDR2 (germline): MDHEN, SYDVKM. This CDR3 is CASEGDSYGYTF. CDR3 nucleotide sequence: TGTGCCAGCGAGGGTGACAGCTATGGCTACACCTTC.

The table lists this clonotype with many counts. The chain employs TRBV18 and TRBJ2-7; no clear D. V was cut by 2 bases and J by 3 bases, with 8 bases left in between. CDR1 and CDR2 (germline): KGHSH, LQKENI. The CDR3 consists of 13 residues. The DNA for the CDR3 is TGTGCCAGCTCACCAGGCGGCAACTACGAGCAGTACTTC. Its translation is CASSPGGNYEQYF.

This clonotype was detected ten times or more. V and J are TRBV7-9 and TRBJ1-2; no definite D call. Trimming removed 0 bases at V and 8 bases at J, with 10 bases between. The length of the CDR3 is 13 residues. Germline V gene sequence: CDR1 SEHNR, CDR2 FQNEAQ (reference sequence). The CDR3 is CASSLAGDRGYTF. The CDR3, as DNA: TGTGCCAGCAGCTTAGCCGGGGATAGAGGCTACACCTTC.

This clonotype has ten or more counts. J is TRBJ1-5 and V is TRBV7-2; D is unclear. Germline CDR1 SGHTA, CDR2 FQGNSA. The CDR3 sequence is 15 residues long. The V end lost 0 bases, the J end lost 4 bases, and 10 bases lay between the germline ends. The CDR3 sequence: CASSLAAQLNQPQHF. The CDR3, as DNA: TGTGCCAGCAGCTTAGCGGCACAACTAAATCAGCCCCAGCATTTT.

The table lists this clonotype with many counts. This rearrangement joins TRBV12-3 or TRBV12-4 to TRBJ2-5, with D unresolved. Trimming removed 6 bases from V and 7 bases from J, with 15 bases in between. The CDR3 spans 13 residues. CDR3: CASRVGVWGTQYF. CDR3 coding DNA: TGTGCCAGCAGGGTAGGAGTGTGGGGGACCCAGTACTTC.

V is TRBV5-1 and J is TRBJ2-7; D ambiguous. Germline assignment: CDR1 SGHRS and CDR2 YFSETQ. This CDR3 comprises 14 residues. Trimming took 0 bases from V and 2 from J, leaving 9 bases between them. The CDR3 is CASSLASPAYEQYF. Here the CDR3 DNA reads TGCGCCAGCAGCTTGGCGTCTCCAGCCTACGAGCAGTACTTC. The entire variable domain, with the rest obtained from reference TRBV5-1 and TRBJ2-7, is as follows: KAGVTQTPRYLIKTRGQQVTLSCSPISGHRSVSWYQQTPGQGLQFLFEYFSETQRNKGNFPGRFSGRQFSNSRSEMNVSTLELGDSALYLCASSLASPAYEQYFGPGTRLTVT.

The CDR3 loop is CASSPTGARSYEQYF. The CDR3 region has the DNA TGTGCCAGCAGCCCAACCGGGGCTCGATCCTACGAGCAGTACTTC. The chain joins TRBV7-2 to TRBJ2-7; D could derive from TRBD1 or TRBD2 (5 bases each). The V and J ends lost 5 bases and 1 base respectively, with 15 bases between them. CDR1 is SGHTA and CDR2 is FQGNSA in the germline V gene. CDR3 size: 15 residues.

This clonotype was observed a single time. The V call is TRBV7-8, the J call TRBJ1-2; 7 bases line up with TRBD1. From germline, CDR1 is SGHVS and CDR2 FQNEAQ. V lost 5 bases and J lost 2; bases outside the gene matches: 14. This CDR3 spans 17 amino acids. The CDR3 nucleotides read TGTGCCAGCAGCCCTCGGCTTCGGACAGGCCGCAACTATGGCTACACCTTC. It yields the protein CASSPRLRTGRNYGYTF.

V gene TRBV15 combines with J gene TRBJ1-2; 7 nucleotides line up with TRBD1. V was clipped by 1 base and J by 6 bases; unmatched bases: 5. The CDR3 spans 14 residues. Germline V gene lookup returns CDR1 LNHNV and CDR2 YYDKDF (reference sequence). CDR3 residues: CATSRAEGAHGYTF. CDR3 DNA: TGTGCCACCAGCAGAGCCGAGGGGGCCCATGGCTACACCTTC.

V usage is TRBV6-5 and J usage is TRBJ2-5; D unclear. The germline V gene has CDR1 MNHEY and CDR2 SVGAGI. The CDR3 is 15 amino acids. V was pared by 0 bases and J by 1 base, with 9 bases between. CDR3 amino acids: CASSYSARTQETQYF. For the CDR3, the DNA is TGTGCCAGCAGTTACTCGGCACGGACCCAAGAGACCCAGTACTTC.

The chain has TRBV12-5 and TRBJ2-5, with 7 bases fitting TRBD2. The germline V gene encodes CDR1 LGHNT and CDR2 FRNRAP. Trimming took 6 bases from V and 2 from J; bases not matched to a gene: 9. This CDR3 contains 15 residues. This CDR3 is CASGRGLIDQETQYF. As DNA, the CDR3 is TGTGCTAGTGGCCGGGGACTAATCGATCAAGAGACCCAGTACTTC.

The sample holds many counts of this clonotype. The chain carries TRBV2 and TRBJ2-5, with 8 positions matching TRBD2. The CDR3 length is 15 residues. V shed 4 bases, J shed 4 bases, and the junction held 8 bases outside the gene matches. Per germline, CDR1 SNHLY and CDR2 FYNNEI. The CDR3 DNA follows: TGTGCCAGCAGTGTTGAACTAGCGGTACGAGAGACCCAGTACTTC. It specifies CASSVELAVRETQYF.

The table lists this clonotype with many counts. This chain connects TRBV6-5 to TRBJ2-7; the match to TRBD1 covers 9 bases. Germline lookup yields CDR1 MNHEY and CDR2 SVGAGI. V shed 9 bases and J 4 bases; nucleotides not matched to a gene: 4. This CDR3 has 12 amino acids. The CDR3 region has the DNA TGTGCCAGTCGGACAGGGGTTTACGAGCAGTACTTC. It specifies CASRTGVYEQYF.

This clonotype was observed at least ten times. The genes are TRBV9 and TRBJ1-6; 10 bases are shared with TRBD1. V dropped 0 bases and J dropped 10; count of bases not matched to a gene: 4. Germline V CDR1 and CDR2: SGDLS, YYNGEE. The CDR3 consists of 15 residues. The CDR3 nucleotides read TGTGCCAGCAGCGTAGGTGGGACAGGGGTCTCACCCCTCCACTTT. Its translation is CASSVGGTGVSPLHF.

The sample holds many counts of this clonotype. The CDR3 bases are TGTGCCAGCAGGAAGAAAAGGGACGCGCCCTACTTC. Translated: CASRKKRDAPYF. The chain combines TRBV28 with TRBJ2-7; D might be TRBD1 or TRBD2, each matching 5 bases. Germline V CDR1 and CDR2: MDHEN, SYDVKM. The CDR3 spans 12 residues. The germline V and J ends were trimmed by 6 bases and 13 bases, with 19 bases remaining between them.

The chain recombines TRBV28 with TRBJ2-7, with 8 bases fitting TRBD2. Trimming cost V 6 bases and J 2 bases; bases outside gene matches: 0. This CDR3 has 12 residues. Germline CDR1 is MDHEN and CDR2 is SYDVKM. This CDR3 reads CASRAGAYEQYF. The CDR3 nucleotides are TGTGCCAGCAGAGCGGGAGCCTACGAGCAGTACTTC.

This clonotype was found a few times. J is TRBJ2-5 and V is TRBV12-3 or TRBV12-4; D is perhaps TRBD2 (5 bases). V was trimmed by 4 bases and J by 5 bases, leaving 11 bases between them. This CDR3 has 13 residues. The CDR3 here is CASSSGLGETQYF. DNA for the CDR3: TGTGCCAGCAGTTCTGGACTGGGGGAGACCCAGTACTTC.